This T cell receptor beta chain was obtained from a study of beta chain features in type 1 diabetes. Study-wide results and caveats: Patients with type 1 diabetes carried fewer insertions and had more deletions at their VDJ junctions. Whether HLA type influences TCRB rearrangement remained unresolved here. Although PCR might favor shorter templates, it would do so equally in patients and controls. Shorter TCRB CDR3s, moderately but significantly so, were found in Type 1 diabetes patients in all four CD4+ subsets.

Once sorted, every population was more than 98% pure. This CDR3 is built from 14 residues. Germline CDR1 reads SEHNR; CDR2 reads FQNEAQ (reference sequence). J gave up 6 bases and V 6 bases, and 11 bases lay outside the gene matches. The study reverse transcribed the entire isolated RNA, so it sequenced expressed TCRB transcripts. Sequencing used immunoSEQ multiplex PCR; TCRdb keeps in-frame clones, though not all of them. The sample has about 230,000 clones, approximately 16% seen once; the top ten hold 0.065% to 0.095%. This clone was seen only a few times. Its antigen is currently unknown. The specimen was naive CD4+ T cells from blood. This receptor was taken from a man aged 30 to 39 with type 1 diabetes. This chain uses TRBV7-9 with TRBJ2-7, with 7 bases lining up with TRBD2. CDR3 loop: CASSLVAGTTEQYF. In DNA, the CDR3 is TGTGCCAGCAGTCTCGTCGCAGGGACTACCGAGCAGTACTTC. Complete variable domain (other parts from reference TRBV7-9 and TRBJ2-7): DTGVSQNPRHKITKRGQNVTFRCDPISEHNRLYWYRQTLGQGPEFLTYFQNEAQLEKSRLLSDRFSAERPKGSFSTLEIQRTEQGDSAMYLCASSLVAGTTEQYFGPGTRLTVT.